This paragraph reports one TCR beta chain. The entry originates in a study of blood T cell repertoires in COVID-19. Study at large: From T cells, B-cell-depleted T cells, or PBMCs came the material, which was cDNA or gDNA.

Assay: immunoSEQ multiplex PCR; the TCRdb copy retains only in-frame clones and omits some. The table has 270,000 or so clones, 85% to 90% seen once; the top ten hold roughly 10%. CDR3 size: 14 residues. V was trimmed by 2 bases and J by 4 bases, leaving 13 bases between them. Germline V gives CDR1 SGHKS, CDR2 YYEKEE (reference sequence). The sequencing input was peripheral blood. The TCR sequence derives from a woman aged 30 to 39 with COVID-19, enrolled during active disease. This chain uses TRBV5-5 with TRBJ2-7, with D possibly TRBD2 on 7 matching bases. CDR3 sequence reads: CASSFSGGGYEQYF. The CDR3 DNA follows: TGTGCCAGCAGCTTTTCGGGGGGCGGGTACGAGCAGTACTTC.